Below are 11 T cell receptor beta chains sequenced from a single sample in a study of cytomegalovirus exposure and HLA in healthy donors. The method was immunoSEQ multiplex PCR; TCRdb's version includes in-frame clones alone and lacks a portion of them. The data show about 190,000 clones, about 83% seen once. Sample: PBMCs. Receptors were obtained from a woman in her late teens or twenties in good health and CMV-seronegative.

The J gene is TRBJ2-3, the V gene TRBV4-1; unclear D gene. The CDR3 has 16 amino acids. CDR1 is MGHRA, CDR2 YSYEKL, per germline. Trimming pared 1 base from V and 1 base from J, leaving 12 bases between. The CDR3 nucleotides read TGCGCCAGCAGCCAAGGCCTACCACTGGGCACAGATACGCAGTATTTT. It is translated as CASSQGLPLGTDTQYF.

The rearrangement joins TRBV5-1 to TRBJ2-1; D possibly corresponds to TRBD1 (5 bases). V lost 0 bases, J lost 1 base, and 8 bases lay in between. Germline-derived CDR1 and CDR2 are SGHRS and YFSETQ. The CDR3 spans 15 residues. The DNA for the CDR3 is TGCGCCAGCAGCTTGGGACAGATATCCTACAATGAGCAGTTCTTC. The encoded protein is CASSLGQISYNEQFF.

This sequence joins TRBV6-4 and TRBJ1-2, with D possibly being TRBD1 (6 bases). CDR3 size: 12 residues. V dropped 3 bases and J dropped 7 bases, with 9 bases sitting between them. CDR1 MRHNA and CDR2 SNTAGT come from the germline V gene. CDR3 sequence: CASSEAGVGYTF. The DNA for the CDR3 is TGTGCCAGCAGTGAAGCAGGGGTTGGCTACACCTTC.

The rearrangement joins TRBV18 to TRBJ1-5; 12 bases agree with TRBD1. Trimming removed 3 bases from V and 6 bases from J; junction bases left unmatched: 3. Germline V gene lookup returns CDR1 KGHSH and CDR2 LQKENI. The CDR3 has 15 residues. The CDR3 loop is CASSPGQGASQPQHF. DNA of the CDR3: TGTGCCAGCTCACCGGGACAGGGGGCCTCTCAGCCCCAGCATTTT.

V is TRBV19 and J is TRBJ2-3, with D possibly matching TRBD2 (5 bases). Trimming stripped 5 bases from V and 6 bases from J, with 9 bases between. From germline, CDR1 is LNHDA and CDR2 SQIVND (reference sequence). CDR3 length: 12 amino acids. The CDR3 region has the DNA TGTGCCAGTAGTGACCGCGGGGATACGCAGTATTTT. Protein: CASSDRGDTQYF.

This clone was detected once. The junction departs from the called germline gene at one end, perhaps through a read error. The gene calls are TRBV6-6 and TRBJ1-1; 7 nucleotides line up with TRBD1. The CDR3 runs to 14 residues. Germline assignment: CDR1 MNHNY and CDR2 SVGAGI (reference sequence). The CDR3: CASSYQQLRGQHYF. DNA of the CDR3: TGTGCCAGCAGTTACCAACAGCTTCGGGGACAGCATTACTTT.

The J gene is TRBJ1-2, the V gene TRBV5-6, with 7 bases fitting TRBD1. The CDR3 totals 16 residues. Germline V gives CDR1 SGHDT, CDR2 YYEEEE. Trimming removed 0 bases from V and 4 bases from J; junction bases left unmatched: 9. The CDR3 reads CASSLALEGALYGYTF. Here the CDR3 DNA reads TGTGCCAGCAGCTTGGCACTTGAGGGGGCCCTCTATGGCTACACCTTC.

V is TRBV2 and J is TRBJ2-5; 10 bases are shared with TRBD2. Germline V gene sequence: CDR1 SNHLY, CDR2 FYNNEI. This CDR3 has 13 amino acids. Trimming removed 7 bases from V and 3 bases from J; junction bases left unmatched: 2. The DNA of the CDR3 is TGTGCCAGCACTAGCGGGGGAAAAGAGACCCAGTACTTC. It translates to CASTSGGKETQYF.

V and J are TRBV7-9 and TRBJ2-7; TRBD2 might be the D (6 bases). The CDR3 runs 13 residues. Germline V lookup: CDR1 SEHNR, CDR2 FQNEAQ (reference sequence). The V end was cut by 3 bases, the J end by 0 bases, with 6 bases between. CDR3 in amino acids: CASSLTSSYEQYF. The CDR3 bases are TGTGCCAGCAGCTTGACTAGCTCCTACGAGCAGTACTTC.

The V and J genes are TRBV14 and TRBJ1-2, with 8 nucleotides matching TRBD1. V shed 4 bases, J shed 7 bases, and the junction held 14 bases outside the gene matches. The CDR3 runs 16 residues. Germline V gene data show CDR1 as SGHDN and CDR2 as FVKESK. The CDR3 DNA sequence: TGTGCCAGCAGCCGAAAAACCGGACAGGGAACTCGTGGCTACACCTTC. This gives the protein CASSRKTGQGTRGYTF.

V and J are TRBV2 and TRBJ2-5, with 12 positions matching TRBD2. CDR3 length equals 16 residues. CDR1 and CDR2 from the germline V gene are SNHLY and FYNNEI. The V segment lost 4 bases and the J segment 4 bases; nucleotides outside the gene matches: 7. The chain's CDR3 is CASSGLAGAGGETQYF. The CDR3 DNA follows: TGTGCCAGCAGTGGACTAGCGGGGGCCGGGGGAGAGACCCAGTACTTC.